One sample yielded the 13 T cell receptor beta chains listed below, sequenced in a study of cytomegalovirus exposure and HLA in healthy donors. Researchers ran the PCR with 60 Vbeta and 13 Jbeta primers. TCRdb's table, derived via immunoSEQ multiplex PCR, lists solely in-frame clones and lacks some. Among 70,000 or so clones listed, 75% to 80% were seen once. The sample taken for sequencing was PBMCs. Source of these receptors: a man aged 18 to 30 in good health and CMV-seropositive.

The genes are TRBV7-9 and TRBJ1-1; D not resolved. The CDR3 covers 13 residues. Trimming pared 5 bases from V and 11 bases from J, leaving 18 bases between. The V gene's germline CDR1 is SEHNR and CDR2 FQNEAQ (reference sequence). CDR3 amino acids: CASSPSMGTGAFF. CDR3 nucleotide sequence: TGTGCCAGCAGCCCTAGTATGGGAACGGGGGCTTTCTTT.

The chain combines TRBV6-1 with TRBJ1-1; D is possibly TRBD1 (6 bases). The V gene's germline CDR1 is MNHNS and CDR2 SASEGT. The CDR3 has 13 amino acids. Trimming removed 5 bases from V and 7 bases from J, with 14 bases in between. The CDR3 coding sequence is TGTGCCAGCAGTAACAGGGTCTGGGATGAAGCTTTCTTT. This sequence encodes CASSNRVWDEAFF.

CDR3 protein: CASSQVMDTLYEQYF. In nucleotides, the CDR3 is TGCGCCAGCAGCCAAGTGATGGACACCCTATACGAGCAGTACTTC. The J gene is TRBJ2-7, the V gene TRBV4-1; TRBD1 might be the D (5 bases). The germline CDR1 and CDR2 sequences are MGHRA and YSYEKL. V was clipped by 1 base and J by 4 bases, with 14 bases between them. The CDR3 extends over 15 amino acids.

This rearrangement joins TRBV14 to TRBJ1-6; D might be TRBD1 (5 bases). CDR1 is SGHDN and CDR2 is FVKESK in the germline V gene. Trimming left V 2 bases short and J 9 bases short, with 14 bases between. This CDR3 contains 15 residues. The CDR3, as DNA: TGTGCCAGCAGCCAAAGCGGGGGGAAGGTTTCACCCCTCCACTTT. Translation gives CASSQSGGKVSPLHF.

This chain uses TRBV28 with TRBJ1-5; D unresolved. Germline CDR1 and CDR2: MDHEN and SYDVKM. This CDR3 is 15 amino acids long. V dropped 3 bases and J dropped 2 bases, with 11 bases sitting between them. The CDR3 DNA sequence: TGTGCCAGCAGTTTCAACAGAGTAGGCAATCAGCCCCAGCATTTT. It encodes CASSFNRVGNQPQHF.

The chain uses TRBV19 and TRBJ1-1; D gene uncertain. The CDR3 is 14 residues long. Germline CDR1 reads LNHDA; CDR2 reads SQIVND (reference sequence). Trimming stripped 5 bases from V and 1 base from J, with 11 bases between. CDR3 loop: CASSHGYQNTEAFF. The CDR3 bases are TGTGCCAGTAGTCACGGGTATCAGAACACTGAAGCTTTCTTT.

This clone was counted once. The rearrangement links TRBV30 to TRBJ1-6; TRBD1 aligns across 9 bases. CDR1 is GTSNPN and CDR2 is SVGIG in the germline V gene (reference sequence). The CDR3 runs to 20 residues. V was clipped by 0 bases and J by 9 bases; unmatched bases: 21. The chain's CDR3 is CAWSVQGALLSITLGSPLHF. The CDR3 DNA reads TGTGCCTGGAGTGTACAGGGGGCCCTTTTGAGTATAACGTTGGGTTCACCCCTCCACTTT.

The genes are TRBV7-6 and TRBJ2-1, with D perhaps matching TRBD2 (7 bases). This CDR3 has 15 residues. Trimming took off 5 bases at V and 9 bases at J, with 20 bases between the two ends. Germline lookup yields CDR1 SGHVS and CDR2 FNYEAQ. The CDR3, as DNA: TGTGCCAGCAGCCTCTGGACGAAAGGGGGGGGTGAGCAGTTCTTC. Translated: CASSLWTKGGGEQFF.

The J gene is TRBJ2-5, the V gene TRBV15, with 14 bases aligning to TRBD2. In germline, CDR1 is LNHNV, CDR2 YYDKDF (reference sequence). CDR3 length: 19 amino acids. V lost 4 bases and J lost 5; bases outside the gene matches: 15. CDR3 in DNA: TGTGCCACCAGCACTAACAAACTAGGGACTAGCGGGAGTGGTGAGACCCAGTACTTC. Translating it yields CATSTNKLGTSGSGETQYF.

V usage is TRBV19 and J usage is TRBJ2-5, with TRBD2 matching over 8 bases. The CDR3 is 14 amino acids. V trimming: 8 bases; J trimming: 5 bases; junction bases outside the gene matches: 10. CDR1 is LNHDA and CDR2 is SQIVND in the germline V gene (reference sequence). CDR3 protein: CASYDSGSGETQYF. The CDR3 DNA sequence: TGTGCCAGTTATGACAGCGGGAGTGGGGAGACCCAGTACTTC.

V is TRBV18 and J is TRBJ2-7; D might be TRBD1 (6 bases). The CDR3 totals 14 residues. CDR1 KGHSH and CDR2 LQKENI come from the germline V gene. V shed 3 bases and J shed 6 bases, with 15 bases lying between them. The CDR3 coding sequence is TGTGCCAGCTCACCTACTGCGACAGGAGGCGAGCAGTACTTC. It yields the protein CASSPTATGGEQYF.

This clone has a handful of counts. The chain combines TRBV4-1 with TRBJ2-6; D is ambiguous. Germline V gene data show CDR1 as MGHRA and CDR2 as YSYEKL. V was trimmed by 0 bases and J by 0 bases, leaving 6 bases between them. The CDR3 is 16 amino acids. CDR3 in DNA: TGCGCCAGCAGCCAAGATTTGAGCTCTGGGGCCAACGTCCTGACTTTC. Protein: CASSQDLSSGANVLTF.

V is TRBV1 and J is TRBJ1-5. TRBV1 is termed a pseudogene. The CDR3 is made up of 17 amino acids. CDR3 residues: CTSSHSPSGGGNQPQHF. The CDR3 DNA reads TGCACCAGCAGCCACTCCCCCAGCGGAGGTGGCAATCAGCCCCAGCATTTT.